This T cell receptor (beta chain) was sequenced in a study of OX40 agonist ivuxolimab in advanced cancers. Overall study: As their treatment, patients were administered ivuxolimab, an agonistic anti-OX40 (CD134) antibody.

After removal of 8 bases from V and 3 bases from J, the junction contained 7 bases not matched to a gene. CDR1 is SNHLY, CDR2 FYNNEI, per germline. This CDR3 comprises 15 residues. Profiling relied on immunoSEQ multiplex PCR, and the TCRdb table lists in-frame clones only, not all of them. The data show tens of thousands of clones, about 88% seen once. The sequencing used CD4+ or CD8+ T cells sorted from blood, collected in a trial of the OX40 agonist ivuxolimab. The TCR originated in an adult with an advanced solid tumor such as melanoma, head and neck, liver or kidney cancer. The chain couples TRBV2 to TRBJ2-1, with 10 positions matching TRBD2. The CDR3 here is CASVSSGGGYNEQFF. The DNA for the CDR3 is TGTGCCAGCGTTTCTAGCGGGGGAGGCTACAATGAGCAGTTCTTC.